This T cell receptor (beta chain) stems from a study of blood T cell repertoires in COVID-19. As for the study in general: The United States, Italy and Spain supplied acute and convalescent COVID-19 samples. PBMCs, B-cell-depleted T cells, or T cells provided the cDNA or gDNA that made up the material.

Seattle's enrolled individuals joined amid active infection and were then monitored longitudinally. The germline CDR1 and CDR2 sequences are GTSNPN and SVGIG (reference sequence). CDR3 size: 12 residues. V lost 2 bases and J lost 2, with 6 bases in between. Authors' data handling: Cell counts per sample came from amplifying reference gene primers. Some clones are missing from TCRdb's copy, which holds only in-frame ones; the method was immunoSEQ multiplex PCR. The DNA gave D and trimming, while V, J and clone size come from that table. The data contain about 110,000 clones, roughly four fifths of them singletons.

The specimen sequenced was peripheral blood. V usage is TRBV30 and J usage is TRBJ1-2; D is uncertain. The origin of this receptor is an elderly man with COVID-19, enrolled during active disease. The CDR3 is CAWSMRNYGYTF. In nucleotides, the CDR3 is TGTGCCTGGAGTATGCGGAACTATGGCTACACCTTC. Drawing the rest from reference TRBV30 and TRBJ1-2, the complete variable domain is SQTIHQWPATLVQPVGSPLSLECTVEGTSNPNLYWYRQAAGRGLQLLFYSVGIGQISSEVPQNLSASRPQDRQFILSSKKLLLSDSGFYLCAWSMRNYGYTFGSGTRLTVV.